The 20 T cell receptor beta chains below were found in one sample sequenced in a study of blood T cell repertoires in COVID-19 (dated by TCRdb to about 2020). The library was produced with the immunoSEQ multiplex PCR assay. The source is immuneACCESS, and TCRdb retained only in-frame sequences with V and J called. Part of the clones is not carried over; for the studies checked, unresolved V genes explain less than half of this, and the remainder is unexplained. This sample is represented by 200,000 or so clones; around 84% of them were singletons. Approximately 10% of the sample is taken by the ten largest. Sequenced input: peripheral blood. These receptors were collected from a woman of 80 years or more with COVID-19, enrolled during active disease.

V is TRBV2 and J is TRBJ1-1; D uncertain. The V gene's germline CDR1 is SNHLY and CDR2 FYNNEI. This CDR3 is built from 17 residues. The V end lost 2 bases, the J end lost 12 bases, and 28 bases lay between the germline ends. The CDR3 reads CASSELLIPEEGLRTFF. For the CDR3, the DNA is TGTGCCAGCAGTGAATTGCTTATTCCGGAGGAAGGCCTTCGAACTTTCTTT.

The genes are TRBV4-2 and TRBJ2-7, with D perhaps matching TRBD1 (7 bases). V lost 0 bases and J 7 bases, leaving 19 bases between the germline ends. The CDR3 has 16 residues. Germline loops: CDR1 LGHNA, CDR2 YNFKEQ. The CDR3 region is CASSQEGGQGVWEQYF. For the CDR3, the DNA is TGTGCCAGCAGCCAAGAAGGGGGGCAGGGGGTTTGGGAGCAGTACTTC.

The genes are TRBV7-2 and TRBJ2-5; possible D gene TRBD1, 5 bases. The CDR3 is made up of 14 amino acids. V gave up 4 bases and J gave up 4 bases, with 13 bases separating them. Germline V lookup: CDR1 SGHTA, CDR2 FQGNSA. CDR3 region: CASSSRSRGETQYF. The CDR3, as DNA: TGTGCCAGCAGCTCCCGGTCAAGGGGAGAGACCCAGTACTTC.

This chain links TRBV24-1 with TRBJ2-2, with a weak D call TRBD1 (5 bases). Trimming left V 1 base short and J 4 bases short, with 15 bases between. Germline V gene sequence: CDR1 KGHDR, CDR2 SFDVKD. This CDR3 contains 17 residues. The CDR3: CATSDFSGQGVTGELFF. The CDR3 region has the DNA TGTGCCACCAGTGATTTCTCAGGCCAAGGGGTCACCGGGGAGCTGTTTTTT.

The CDR3 DNA follows: TGTGCCAGCAGCTTAGGTACTGGCGGGGGGGCCTACAATGAGCAGTTCTTC. Translating it yields CASSLGTGGGAYNEQFF. The V call is TRBV7-9, the J call TRBJ2-1; 9 bases align to TRBD2. The CDR3 consists of 17 residues. Trimming cost V 1 base and J 2 bases; bases outside gene matches: 6. Per the germline V gene, CDR1 is SEHNR and CDR2 is FQNEAQ (reference sequence).

The chain uses TRBV10-3 and TRBJ1-6; tentatively, D is TRBD1 (5 bases). The germline V gene encodes CDR1 ENHRY and CDR2 SYGVKD. The CDR3 contains 14 residues. V lost 2 bases to trimming and J lost 8 bases, with 10 bases between them. The CDR3 sequence: CAISEQGVDSPLHF. The CDR3 DNA sequence: TGTGCCATCAGTGAGCAGGGCGTGGATTCACCCCTCCACTTT.

The J gene is TRBJ1-3, the V gene TRBV16; 11 bases fit TRBD1. The CDR3 is 17 residues long. CDR1 is KGHSY and CDR2 is FQNENV in the germline V gene. The V segment lost 2 bases and the J segment 4 bases; nucleotides outside the gene matches: 7. CDR3 sequence (DNA): TGTGCCAGCAGCCAACGGGACAGGGGGGAAGGAGGAAACACCATATATTTT. This codes for CASSQRDRGEGGNTIYF.

The V gene is TRBV3-1 (or the pseudogene TRBV3-2), the J gene TRBJ2-2; no reliable D call. The CDR3 length is 13 residues. V was cut by 2 bases and J by 4 bases, with 5 bases left in between. Germline CDR1 reads LGHDT; CDR2 reads YNNKEL (reference sequence). The CDR3 DNA sequence: TGTGCCAGCAGCCAACAGTCCACCGGGGAGCTGTTTTTT. It specifies CASSQQSTGELFF.

This clone was detected once. The chain uses TRBV6-5 and TRBJ1-5, with a weak D call TRBD1 (5 bases). Trimming removed 2 bases at V and 6 bases at J, with 8 bases between. The length of the CDR3 is 13 residues. Germline CDR1 and CDR2: MNHEY and SVGAGI. This chain's CDR3 is CASSYRGGQPQHF. In nucleotides, the CDR3 is TGTGCCAGCAGTTACCGGGGGGGTCAGCCCCAGCATTTT.

The V gene is TRBV6-2 or TRBV6-3, the J gene TRBJ2-1; TRBD2 agrees at 8 bases. The ends lost 5 bases at V and 0 bases at J; junction bases unmatched: 6. The CDR3 contains 16 residues. The V gene's germline CDR1 is MNHEY and CDR2 SVGEGT. DNA of the CDR3: TGTGCCAGCAGTACGGAGCGGGGGAGCTCCTACAATGAGCAGTTCTTC. Protein product: CASSTERGSSYNEQFF.

This clone was picked up a small number of times. The chain is built from TRBV10-3 and TRBJ1-1; D gene unclear. Between the trimmed V and J ends, which lost 10 bases and 1 base, there was a span of 10 bases. Germline V gene data show CDR1 as ENHRY and CDR2 as SYGVKD. The CDR3 consists of 12 residues. In DNA form, the CDR3 reads TGTGCCACCCAGGTAGAGAACACTGAAGCTTTCTTT. Protein sequence: CATQVENTEAFF.

The chain links TRBV24-1 to TRBJ2-2; TRBD2 matches at 7 bases. In germline, CDR1 is KGHDR, CDR2 SFDVKD. V lost 12 bases to trimming and J lost 1 base; unmatched junction nucleotides: 1. The CDR3 sequence is 12 residues long. The DNA of the CDR3 is TGTGCCTCGGGGGGGAACACCGGGGAGCTGTTTTTT. Translated: CASGGNTGELFF.

This chain connects TRBV3-1 (or the pseudogene TRBV3-2) to TRBJ1-1, with D possibly TRBD1 on 5 matching bases. This CDR3 has 13 residues. V dropped 6 bases and J dropped 6 bases, with 14 bases sitting between them. Germline values: CDR1 LGHDT, CDR2 YNNKEL (reference sequence). The CDR3 protein is CASSRQWEAEAFF. The CDR3 DNA reads TGTGCCAGCAGTCGACAGTGGGAAGCTGAAGCTTTCTTT.

V is TRBV6-5 and J is TRBJ2-7; tentatively, D is TRBD1 (6 bases). The length of the CDR3 is 16 residues. CDR1 is MNHEY, CDR2 SVGAGI, per germline. The V end was cut by 0 bases, the J end by 5 bases, with 17 bases between. CDR3 sequence: CASSYSTGPSVHEQYF. The DNA for the CDR3 is TGTGCCAGCAGTTACTCGACAGGCCCCTCAGTCCACGAGCAGTACTTC.

V is TRBV9 and J is TRBJ1-2; D is undetermined. Trimming shortened V by 3 bases and J by 4 bases, and 10 bases separated the two germline ends. Per germline, CDR1 SGDLS and CDR2 YYNGEE. This CDR3 is built from 13 residues. The CDR3 protein is CASSAQYPYGYTF. The CDR3 DNA reads TGTGCCAGCAGCGCCCAGTACCCCTATGGCTACACCTTC. Full variable domain (remainder filled in from reference TRBV9 and TRBJ1-2): DSGVTQTPKHLITATGQRVTLRCSPRSGDLSVYWYQQSLDQGLQFLIQYYNGEERAKGNILERFSAQQFPDLHSELNLSSLELGDSALYFCASSAQYPYGYTFGSGTRLTVV.

The gene calls are TRBV19 and TRBJ1-1, with a possible D match to TRBD1 (6 bases). Germline CDR1 and CDR2: LNHDA and SQIVND (reference sequence). V lost 3 bases to trimming and J lost 7 bases, with 18 bases between them. CDR3 length: 15 residues. DNA of the CDR3: TGTGCCAGTAGTATCCTCCGGACAGCGTCATTTGAAGCTTTCTTT. This codes for CASSILRTASFEAFF.

The V gene is TRBV6-5, the J gene TRBJ2-7; 8 bases align to TRBD1. The CDR3 is 12 residues long. Trimming cost V 5 bases and J 4 bases; bases outside gene matches: 1. The germline V gene has CDR1 MNHEY and CDR2 SVGAGI. This chain's CDR3 is CASSRQGYEQYF. In DNA form, the CDR3 reads TGTGCCAGCAGTAGACAGGGGTACGAGCAGTACTTC.

V usage is TRBV28 and J usage is TRBJ1-3; D may be TRBD1 (6 bases). Germline-derived CDR1 and CDR2 are MDHEN and SYDVKM. The CDR3 sequence is 13 residues long. Trimming removed 5 bases at V and 4 bases at J, with 9 bases between. CDR3 coding DNA: TGTGCCAGCAGTCGGACAGCCGGAAACACCATATATTTT. Its protein product is CASSRTAGNTIYF.

The chain recombines TRBV9 with TRBJ1-1, with D hard to call. The CDR3 is 13 amino acids. The germline V gene encodes CDR1 SGDLS and CDR2 YYNGEE. V was clipped by 0 bases and J by 1 base, with 4 bases between them. The CDR3: CASSVDRNTEAFF. The CDR3 DNA follows: TGTGCCAGCAGCGTAGACAGGAACACTGAAGCTTTCTTT.

V is TRBV28 and J is TRBJ1-3; TRBD1 is a possible D gene (6 bases). V lost 8 bases and J 3 bases, leaving 17 bases between the germline ends. The germline gives CDR1 MDHEN, CDR2 SYDVKM. This CDR3 has 15 residues. The CDR3 spells CASGQAGAGGNTIYF. In nucleotides, the CDR3 is TGTGCCAGCGGCCAAGCAGGGGCAGGTGGAAACACCATATATTTT.